Following are 26 T cell receptor beta chains from one sample sequenced in a study of T-cell reconstitution after alpha-beta-depleted transplantation in children. The TCRbeta library incorporated unique molecular identifiers. TCRdb reprocessed the PCR reads via MiXCR and lists one record per CDR3 protein. The top ten hold around 2% of the sample, which has a few hundred thousand distinct CDR3 sequences, 13% seen once. The sample was PBMCs, mostly from graft donor cells, taken 360 days after TCRalphabeta/CD19-depleted stem cell transplant. Receptor source: a male patient under 18 who had a stem cell transplant for acute myeloid leukemia, so the T cells may come from the graft donor.

The sample holds a few counts of this clonotype. This chain links TRBV9 with TRBJ2-2, with D hard to call. The germline CDR1 and CDR2 sequences are SGDLS and YYNGEE. This CDR3 is 15 amino acids long. Trimming stripped 0 bases from V and 4 bases from J, with 10 bases between. The CDR3 region has the DNA TGTGCCAGCAGCGTAGCCGTGGGAAGCACCGGGGAGCTGTTTTTT. Protein product: CASSVAVGSTGELFF.

In its sample, this clonotype was seen a few times. The chain has TRBV7-2 and TRBJ2-5; D ambiguous. V was pared by 1 base and J by 6 bases, with 15 bases between. Germline CDR1 is SGHTA and CDR2 is FQGNSA. This CDR3 has 15 amino acids. The DNA of the CDR3 is TGTGCCAGCAGCTTAGGTGGAACCCGCCCGAAGACCCAGTACTTC. Its translation: CASSLGGTRPKTQYF.

In this sample, this clonotype turned up many times. This sequence joins TRBV7-9 and TRBJ2-3; 8 nucleotides align to TRBD1. Germline-derived CDR1 and CDR2 are SEHNR and FQNEAQ (reference sequence). CDR3 length: 15 amino acids. The V gene end was trimmed by 5 bases and the J gene end by 3 bases; junction bases not matched to a gene: 7. Written as DNA, the CDR3 is TGTGCCAGCAGCCGAAGGACAGGGTCGACAGATACGCAGTATTTT. Translated, it gives CASSRRTGSTDTQYF.

The rearrangement uses TRBV12-3 or TRBV12-4 and TRBJ2-5; 12 bases map to TRBD2. V shed 4 bases, J shed 1 base, and the junction held 4 bases outside the gene matches. This CDR3 has 16 amino acids. The CDR3 DNA sequence: TGTGCCAGCAGTTCCCGGACTAGCGGGACCCAAGAGACCCAGTACTTC. Protein sequence: CASSSRTSGTQETQYF.

The chain joins TRBV29-1 to TRBJ2-7, with D unclear. This CDR3 comprises 11 residues. V lost 7 bases to trimming and J lost 3 bases, with 10 bases between them. CDR1 is SQVTM and CDR2 is ANQGSEA in the germline V gene. CDR3 nucleotides: TGCAGCGCCGTGCGTTTCTACGAGCAGTACTTC. It is translated as CSAVRFYEQYF.

A note on this clonotype: An end of the junction differs from the germline gene, which may be a read error. The V and J genes are TRBV7-7 and TRBJ2-1; 7 nucleotides align to TRBD2. The CDR3 is 15 amino acids. Germline loops: CDR1 SSHAT, CDR2 FNYEAQ (reference sequence). The CDR3 sequence: CASSLEPARGGEQFF. CDR3 nucleotides: TGTGCTAGCAGCTTAGAGCCGGCCCGCGGGGGTGAGCAGTTCTTC.

In its sample, this clonotype was seen a few times. This rearrangement joins TRBV7-2 to TRBJ2-4, with D possibly called TRBD1 or TRBD2 (5 bases each). This CDR3 region has 16 residues. V was shortened by 0 bases and J by 0 bases, with 9 bases between the two germline ends. The germline CDR1 and CDR2 sequences are SGHTA and FQGNSA. The CDR3 reads CASSLAGDLAKNIQYF. In nucleotides, the CDR3 is TGTGCCAGCAGCTTAGCGGGGGACCTAGCCAAAAACATTCAGTACTTC.

There are many counts of this clonotype. The chain carries TRBV7-3 and TRBJ2-7; no definite D call. The CDR3 is made up of 11 amino acids. Trimming shortened V by 1 base and J by 6 bases, and 4 bases separated the two germline ends. Germline CDR1 is SGHTA and CDR2 is FQGTGA. The CDR3 bases are TGTGCCAGCAGCTTAATACGCGAGCAGTACTTC. This sequence encodes CASSLIREQYF.

This clonotype was observed a few times. The J gene is TRBJ2-2, the V gene TRBV5-1, with a tentative D call TRBD2 (6 bases). Trimming took off 0 bases at V and 5 bases at J, with 8 bases between the two ends. Looked up from germline, CDR1 is SGHRS and CDR2 is YFSETQ. This CDR3 region has 14 residues. The CDR3 sequence is CASSLGLGTGELFF. CDR3 sequence (DNA): TGCGCCAGCAGCTTGGGACTAGGAACCGGGGAGCTGTTTTTT.

This clonotype was seen more than once but under ten times. The J gene is TRBJ2-1, the V gene TRBV6-1; 11 bases align to TRBD2. Unmatched junction bases numbered 11, after V lost 5 bases and J lost 5 bases. The CDR3 runs 17 residues. The germline V gene has CDR1 MNHNS and CDR2 SASEGT. The CDR3 DNA reads as TGTGCCAGCAGTCTCTCACCGGGACTAGCGGCTAACAATGAGCAGTTCTTC. Its translation: CASSLSPGLAANNEQFF.

The rearrangement uses TRBV4-3 and TRBJ2-6; tentatively, D is TRBD1 (6 bases). V lost 1 base and J lost 2, with 12 bases in between. This CDR3 contains 17 residues. CDR1 is LGHNA and CDR2 is YSLEER in the germline V gene. Here the CDR3 DNA reads TGCGCCAGCAGCCAAGGATTTACAGGGACTGGGGCCAACGTCCTGACTTTC. It translates to CASSQGFTGTGANVLTF.

The chain carries TRBV3-1 and TRBJ2-3; D might be TRBD1 (5 bases). The CDR3 consists of 15 residues. V gave up 0 bases and J gave up 3 bases, with 10 bases separating them. Germline CDR1 is LGHDT and CDR2 is YNNKEL (reference sequence). CDR3 bases: TGTGCCAGCAGCCAAGATATGACAGAAACAGATACGCAGTATTTT. This codes for CASSQDMTETDTQYF.

V gene TRBV6-2 or TRBV6-3 combines with J gene TRBJ2-2, with D tentatively TRBD2 (5 bases). Per the germline V gene, CDR1 is MNHEY and CDR2 is SVGEGT. V dropped 8 bases and J dropped 6 bases, with 13 bases sitting between them. The CDR3 sequence is 13 residues long. CDR3 bases: TGTGCCAGCTGGAGACCCGGGGCCGGGGAGCTGTTTTTT. This encodes CASWRPGAGELFF.

This clonotype has more than one count but fewer than ten. The chain recombines TRBV20-1 with TRBJ2-2; TRBD2 matches at 9 bases. Germline V gene data show CDR1 as DFQATT and CDR2 as SNEGSKA (reference sequence). The V and J ends lost 2 bases and 6 bases, in that order; junction bases with no gene match: 10. This CDR3 spans 16 amino acids. The CDR3 DNA sequence: TGCAGTGCTAGACGGCACGCTAGCGGGATCGCCGGGGAGCTGTTTTTT. Translation: CSARRHASGIAGELFF.

V gene TRBV19 combines with J gene TRBJ2-1; 8 bases fit TRBD1. Trimming removed 8 bases from V and 8 bases from J; junction bases left unmatched: 8. CDR1 and CDR2 (germline): LNHDA, SQIVND (reference sequence). The CDR3 covers 13 residues. CDR3 in DNA: TGTGCCAGTGTAAGAGACAGGGGATATGAGCAGTTCTTC. It translates to CASVRDRGYEQFF.

The J gene is TRBJ2-4, the V gene TRBV5-1; D unresolved. CDR1 and CDR2 (germline): SGHRS, YFSETQ. Trimming stripped 1 base from V and 3 bases from J, with 11 bases between. This CDR3 region has 15 residues. CDR3 residues: CASSLIEQGKNIQYF. CDR3 nucleotides: TGCGCCAGCAGCTTGATCGAGCAAGGCAAAAACATTCAGTACTTC.

This clonotype has a handful of counts. This chain joins TRBV12-3 or TRBV12-4 and TRBJ2-7; D is perhaps TRBD2 (5 bases). V was trimmed by 9 bases and J by 7 bases, leaving 19 bases between them. The CDR3 extends over 13 amino acids. The DNA of the CDR3 is TGTGCCAGTTCCCAGCTCGGGGTGGGGGAGCAGTACTTC. It specifies CASSQLGVGEQYF.

This clonotype was seen at least ten times. The V call is TRBV20-1, the J call TRBJ2-1; D gene uncertain. Germline V gene sequence: CDR1 DFQATT, CDR2 SNEGSKA (reference sequence). Trimming took off 3 bases at V and 7 bases at J, with 19 bases between the two ends. This CDR3 has 15 residues. The CDR3 is CSASKPFLVSNEQFF. CDR3 sequence (DNA): TGCAGTGCTAGCAAGCCTTTTTTGGTTTCGAATGAGCAGTTCTTC.

The genes are TRBV5-1 and TRBJ2-7; tentatively, D is TRBD1 (5 bases). The germline V and J ends were trimmed by 0 bases and 6 bases, with 10 bases remaining between them. The V gene's germline CDR1 is SGHRS and CDR2 YFSETQ. The CDR3 is 13 residues long. The CDR3 DNA reads TGCGCCAGCAGCTTGGTTGGGGCTTCCGAGCAGTACTTC. Translating it yields CASSLVGASEQYF.

This clonotype was detected a few times. CDR3 sequence reads: CASSLRQGSGIQADTQYF. DNA for the CDR3: TGTGCCAGCAGCTTAAGACAGGGAAGCGGGATTCAGGCAGATACGCAGTATTTT. The chain has TRBV7-6 and TRBJ2-3; D could derive from TRBD1 or TRBD2 (7 bases each). The length of the CDR3 is 18 residues. Trimming cost V 2 bases and J 4 bases, with 22 bases left between them. Germline V lookup: CDR1 SGHVS, CDR2 FNYEAQ. The full variable domain, rest sourced from reference TRBV7-6 and TRBJ2-3, is GAGVSQSPRYKVTKRGQDVALRCDPISGHVSLYWYRQALGQGPEFLTYFNYEAQQDKSGLPNDRFSAERPEGSISTLTIQRTEQRDSAMYRCASSLRQGSGIQADTQYFGPGTRLTVL.

The sample holds a few counts of this clonotype. The V gene is TRBV4-2, the J gene TRBJ2-1, with 14 bases matching TRBD2. The CDR3 has 15 residues. Germline V gene lookup returns CDR1 LGHNA and CDR2 YNFKEQ. The V and J ends lost 3 bases and 8 bases, in that order; junction bases with no gene match: 3. CDR3 residues: CASSQGLAGVDEQFF. CDR3 DNA sequence: TGTGCCAGCAGCCAGGGACTAGCGGGAGTTGATGAGCAGTTCTTC.

This clonotype has ten or more counts. This chain links TRBV29-1 with TRBJ2-2; tentative D call: TRBD1 (6 bases). This CDR3 contains 16 residues. With 4 bases removed from V and 2 bases from J, the gap between germline ends came to 17 bases. The germline V gene encodes CDR1 SQVTM and CDR2 ANQGSEA. The CDR3, as DNA: TGCAGCGTTGCACGGGCCGGGACACCAAACACCGGGGAGCTGTTTTTT. Translated: CSVARAGTPNTGELFF.

This clonotype has just a few counts. The chain combines TRBV2 with TRBJ2-1; tentatively, D is TRBD2 (6 bases). The CDR3 is 18 residues long. Germline V gives CDR1 SNHLY, CDR2 FYNNEI. V dropped 1 base and J dropped 1 base, with 17 bases sitting between them. CDR3 bases: TGTGCCAGCAGTGAAGAGTTGCGGCGGGGAGTTTCCTACAATGAGCAGTTCTTC. Its translation: CASSEELRRGVSYNEQFF.

The chain has TRBV29-1 and TRBJ2-7; D may be TRBD1 or TRBD2 (5 bases each). The CDR3 extends over 13 amino acids. Germline assignment: CDR1 SQVTM and CDR2 ANQGSEA. V was pared by 5 bases and J by 5 bases, with 16 bases between. CDR3: CSVSRDRRNEQYF. The CDR3 coding sequence is TGCAGCGTTAGCCGGGACCGCAGGAACGAGCAGTACTTC.

This clonotype has ten or more counts. The chain is built from TRBV5-6 and TRBJ2-1; D is possibly TRBD2 (6 bases). V lost 6 bases and J lost 12, with 19 bases in between. CDR3 length: 13 amino acids. Looked up from germline, CDR1 is SGHDT and CDR2 is YYEEEE. CDR3 sequence: CASNLNRGTRQFF. CDR3 nucleotides: TGTGCCAGCAACCTGAATAGAGGGACTCGGCAGTTCTTC.

This clonotype turned up a few times. This chain connects TRBV20-1 to TRBJ2-7; D uncertain. Germline V CDR1 and CDR2: DFQATT, SNEGSKA (reference sequence). Trimming stripped 2 bases from V and 3 bases from J, with 11 bases between. The CDR3 is made up of 13 amino acids. This CDR3 reads CSARKSSNYEQYF. The DNA for the CDR3 is TGCAGTGCTAGAAAGTCTAGTAACTACGAGCAGTACTTC.